Included here is one T cell receptor (beta chain) sequence, with context. Its matching antigen is unknown. These data come from a study of tumor-infiltrating lymphocytes in primary liver carcinoma. The study, taken as a whole, reports: Researchers report that only about 7-24% of top clones turned up in all five tumor regions. Compared with tumor region pairs, tumor-adjacent and tumor-blood pairs overlapped less.

Both RNA and DNA were isolated together from approximately 20-30 mg of bulk tissue that had not been sorted. There were only treatment-naive patients, all with chronic HBV infection. This CDR3 region has 14 residues. The junction had 8 bases not matched to a gene; V was cut back by 10 bases and J by 4 bases. Germline V CDR1 and CDR2: MDHEN, SYDVKM. The template, 500 ng total RNA, yielded TCR beta cDNA made with a constant-region primer. Employing slightly modified ARM-PCR, three nested multiplex PCR rounds were run, and these gave rise to the TCR beta libraries. A C-beta reverse primer was combined with TRBV1-TRBV30 forward primers in the first two PCR rounds, and each round had ten to eleven cycles. TCRdb reprocessed the multiplex PCR reads via MiXCR and lists one record per CDR3 protein. This sample has approximately 54,000 distinct CDR3 sequences, with 70% to 85% found just once.

The sequence was obtained from a man aged 40-49 years with primary liver carcinoma and hepatitis B virus infection. This chain joins TRBV28 and TRBJ2-3; TRBD1 matches at 10 bases. Sequenced input: liver tumor tissue from sampling region 2. Documented subset: tumor region T2, inferior pole. DNA for the CDR3: TGTGCCAAATCCTGGACAGGGGGAGCAGATACGCAGTATTTT. This gives the protein CAKSWTGGADTQYF.